This T cell receptor beta chain was profiled in a study of identical twins (dated by TCRdb to the mid-2010s). Regarding the complete study: The study deep-sequenced TCR alpha and beta repertoires from monozygotic twins, unrelated adults of various ages and cord blood to test whether fetal clonotypes persist. To rule out contamination, replicate twin experiments were performed at different times with different library preparation protocols. Summary of the overall study and its limitations: Zero-insertion analyses could be partly confounded by invariant T cells such as MAIT and iNKT, though diverse VJ usage argued against such confounding for most clonotypes. Because the same donors could not be followed over many years, conclusions were based on cross-sectional statistical analysis. In monozygotic twins, recombination models systematically underestimated out-of-frame TCR alpha sharing, but the models matched the sharing seen between unrelated individuals. In beta out-of-frame sequences, excess twin sharing was weaker, because having fewer shared sequences lowered the signal-to-noise ratio. Fewer insertions were carried by abundant cord blood beta clonotypes, a similar but weaker trend appeared in young adult naive repertoires, and no such trend appeared in memory repertoires. Compared with coincidental sharing between unrelated individuals, out-of-frame TCR alpha sequences shared between twins showed an excess of sequences with low generation probability.

Trimming costs V 1 base and J 0 bases, and their ends lie 20 bases apart. The CDR3 covers 19 residues, taking in both the cysteine and the phenylalanine. Here the CDR3 DNA is all that survives: 57 bases in frame from base 1. CDR1 MGHRA and CDR2 YSYEKL are derived from the germline V gene. Every donor was a healthy Caucasian. Three pairs of female monozygotic twins, all aged about 18 to 30 years, were included in the twin cohort. The RNA used for TCR libraries was isolated from peripheral blood mononuclear cells. The library was built by means of 5' RACE. Sequencing was carried out with an Illumina HiSeq 2000. Template switching added a universal primer binding site, and the final cDNA carried a unique molecular identifier that allowed TCR cDNA molecules to be counted accurately. First-strand cDNA for TCR alpha and beta chains was synthesized from specific primers in the conserved constant-segment region. To control for contamination, each cDNA library was double barcoded with a SMART-Mk sample barcode plus Illumina barcodes. TruSeq adapter sequences along with Illumina sample barcodes were introduced in two successive PCR steps. TCR alpha and beta cDNA libraries were sequenced on the Illumina HiSeq platform with custom primers. The paper's data handling went like this. Unique molecular identifiers were extracted from raw reads with MiGEC, and CDR3 positions were determined with MiXCR. Recombination models were inferred per individual with the repgenHMM and IGoR tools using an EM algorithm. Shared clonotypes were analyzed with the tcR package in R, and sharing was normalized by the product of cloneset sizes. Out-of-frame nonproductive sequences were analyzed to study raw recombination free of thymic and clonal selection effects. Starting from the raw public reads, TCRdb applied fastp trimming at Q25, assembled clones with MiXCR and retained in-frame beta chains. Rows with a matching CDR3 protein are joined into one entry that keeps the most common DNA and genes. What appears here as the V and J calls and clone size reflects TCRdb's work, not the paper's. The table for this sample lists 750,000 to 950,000 distinct CDR3 sequences; 9% to 15% of them were counted only once. Together, the top ten hold under 2% of the sample.

On this clonotype itself: What this receptor recognizes is not known. No base quality information exists; no much larger clone differs at one position.

The same data also contributed to another study, on yellow fever vaccine responses in identical twins. The second investigation adds: According to the authors, the vaccine-induced T cell response in identical twins seemed to be partly convergent and partly specific to each individual. In the study, vaccine-responding T cell clones were precisely tracked in identical twins.

The source is a woman between 18 and 29 years old in good health. The chain uses TRBV4-1 and TRBJ2-3; TRBD2 is perhaps the D gene, given 5 matching bases. The sample taken for sequencing was PBMCs. The DNA reads as follows: TGCGCCAGCAGCCAAGGGATGGTTGTTGGGGAGACTAGCACAGATACGCAGTATTTT. Its translation reads: CASSQGMVVGETSTDTQYF.